This is a list of T cell receptor beta chains from one sample in a study of identical twins. TCRdb reanalysed the 5' RACE reads using MiXCR and keeps one entry per CDR3 protein. This table has some 500,000 distinct CDR3 sequences, approximately 14% appearing once. This sample was shared with a second study, whose subject was yellow fever vaccine responses in identical twins.

The sample comprised CD4+ T cells sorted from blood. The source of these receptors is a woman aged 18-29 years in good health. CDR3s leave out the opening cysteine and the closing phenylalanine or tryptophan.

v_call cdr3_length cdr3_aa
TRBV5-1 12 ASSALGLNTEAF
TRBV12-3/TRBV12-4 16 ASSLWPLDRGPESEQY
TRBV20-1 13 SAPVAGGSIGTQY
TRBV27 12 ASRLAGGRNTQY
TRBV7-2 13 ASSPSSEGMETQY
TRBV12-3/TRBV12-4 13 ASSQGVRDTGELF
TRBV28 11 ASSPTKTNEQF
TRBV2 14 ASSLQTTSSTDTQY
TRBV20-1 12 SARDPTGVNEQF
TRBV6-2/TRBV6-3 13 ASSSSSGSMGEQF
TRBV3-1 12 ASSPLAGESEQY
TRBV5-5 13 ASSLAGWATGELF
TRBV11-2 14 ASSLGGWVVEDTQY
TRBV27 12 ASSDRQGASEQY
TRBV20-1 15 SARGLGLADSYNEQF
TRBV10-3 11 AITGQQNTEAF
TRBV7-2 12 ASSSQGKGGELF
TRBV14 14 ASSQRAGTTYNEQF
TRBV3-1 13 ASRRRLGGTDTQY
TRBV19 12 ASSPVWGMDTQY